Listed below are T cell receptor beta chains from one sample, sequenced in a study of regulatory and conventional T cells in RAG deficiency. TCRdb keeps only in-frame clones here, not all; method: immunoSEQ multiplex PCR. The sample has 45,000 to 50,000 clones, around 89% seen once; the top ten hold 0.45% to 0.6%. These data also formed part of another study, on regulatory T cells.

The sample consisted of CD4+ effector T cells sorted from blood. The receptor set was obtained from a human donor in good health. The CDR3 runs from the conserved cysteine through the conserved F or W. D genes are given only for firm matches. The size of a clone is reported for some rows only, either as once, few or many, or as a class for expanded clones.

v_gene	d_gene	abundance	j_gene	CDR3aa	CDR3nt
TRBV30	-	few	TRBJ2-3	CAWNQQDLGIGNTQYF	TGTGCCTGGAACCAACAAGACTTAGGGATCGGAAATACGCAGTATTTT
TRBV9	TRBD1	-	TRBJ1-2	CASSVFTGTGAYGYTF	TGTGCCAGCAGCGTATTCACGGGGACAGGGGCCTATGGCTACACCTTC
TRBV19	-	few	TRBJ1-5	CASSNTDVQPQHF	TGTGCCAGTAGTAATACTGACGTTCAGCCCCAGCATTTT
TRBV27	TRBD1	-	TRBJ1-2	CASGDRVMIPSYGYTF	TGTGCCAGCGGGGACAGGGTAATGATCCCCTCCTATGGCTACACCTTC
TRBV29-1	-	-	TRBJ1-2	CSVAGGEGYTF	TGCAGCGTCGCGGGGGGCGAGGGCTACACCTTC
TRBV7-9	-	once	TRBJ2-1	CASSLGVSSVDEQFF	TGTGCCAGCAGCTTAGGGGTCAGCTCAGTCGATGAGCAGTTCTTC
TRBV29-1	-	-	TRBJ1-2	CSATGPVDGYTF	TGCAGCGCTACAGGGCCGGTGGATGGCTACACCTTC
TRBV7-9	-	-	TRBJ1-5	CASSPGQNNQPQHF	TGTGCCAGCAGCCCCGGACAGAACAATCAGCCCCAGCATTTT
TRBV18	-	-	TRBJ1-5	CASSRDANQPQHF	TGTGCCAGCTCACGGGACGCCAATCAGCCCCAGCATTTT
TRBV14	-	-	TRBJ2-7	CASSQESGTYEQYF	TGTGCCAGCAGCCAAGAGAGCGGGACATACGAGCAGTACTTC
TRBV6-5	-	-	TRBJ1-3	CASSLGGGSGNTIYF	TGTGCCAGCAGTTTGGGGGGAGGGTCTGGAAACACCATATATTTT
TRBV18	TRBD2	-	TRBJ2-3	CASSPLSLAGGPADTQYF	TGTGCCAGCTCGCCACTCTCTCTAGCGGGAGGGCCGGCGGATACGCAGTATTTT
TRBV20-1	-	-	TRBJ1-4	CSASGPEKLFF	TGCAGTGCCAGTGGACCGGAAAAACTGTTTTTT
TRBV19	TRBD1	-	TRBJ1-5	CASNLKGGQGYLSNQPQHF	TGTGCCAGTAACCTAAAAGGGGGACAGGGGTACCTAAGCAATCAGCCCCAGCATTTT
TRBV18	-	-	TRBJ1-5	CASSPGTFDQPQHF	TGTGCCAGCTCACCCGGGACCTTCGATCAGCCCCAGCATTTT
TRBV11-3	TRBD1	-	TRBJ2-7	CASSSGQGIYEQYF	TGTGCCAGCAGCTCGGGACAGGGGATCTACGAGCAGTACTTC
TRBV28	TRBD1	-	TRBJ2-4	CASSSSSTGAKNIQYF	TGTGCCAGCAGTTCCAGCTCGACAGGGGCCAAAAACATTCAGTACTTC
TRBV6-6	-	few	TRBJ1-2	CASSSPPSYGYTF	TGTGCCAGCAGTTCCCCCCCTAGCTATGGCTACACCTTC
TRBV10-2	TRBD2	-	TRBJ2-2	CATLAGGPGELFF	TGCGCCACCTTAGCGGGAGGGCCCGGGGAGCTGTTTTTT
TRBV7-4	TRBD1	-	TRBJ2-7	CASSLAVTGTYEQYF	TGTGCCAGCAGCTTAGCGGTGACAGGGACCTACGAGCAGTACTTC
TRBV7-2	-	-	TRBJ1-1	CASSLGDNQGTEAFF	TGTGCCAGCAGCTTAGGGGACAACCAGGGCACTGAAGCTTTCTTT
TRBV18	TRBD1	-	TRBJ1-1	CASSPGQGKGLMNTEAFF	TGTGCCAGCTCGCCCGGACAGGGAAAGGGTCTTATGAACACTGAAGCTTTCTTT
TRBV28	-	-	TRBJ2-7	CATRGTTYEQYF	TGTGCCACCAGGGGCACCACCTACGAGCAGTACTTC
TRBV5-5	-	-	TRBJ1-1	CASSSDLSRSEAFF	TGTGCCAGCAGCTCCGACCTGAGCCGATCTGAAGCTTTCTTT
TRBV2	TRBD2	-	TRBJ2-4	CASSEAPLGLAGVLGRAKNIQYF	TGTGCCAGCAGTGAAGCGCCGCTGGGACTAGCGGGGGTGTTGGGTCGGGCCAAAAACATTCAGTACTTC
TRBV5-6	-	-	TRBJ2-7	CASSPPGTFSYEQYF	TGTGCCAGCAGCCCCCCCGGGACGTTCTCCTACGAGCAGTACTTC
TRBV2	-	-	TRBJ2-7	CASRRSAPYEQYF	TGTGCCAGCAGACGAAGTGCCCCCTACGAGCAGTACTTC
TRBV2	-	-	TRBJ2-7	CASSRGDFYEQYF	TGTGCCAGCTCAAGGGGCGATTTCTACGAGCAGTACTTC
TRBV14	-	few	TRBJ1-2	CASSQQRQPYGYTF	TGTGCCAGCAGCCAACAAAGGCAGCCCTATGGCTACACCTTC
TRBV30	-	-	TRBJ2-1	CAWSVGGLYNEQFF	TGTGCCTGGAGCGTCGGGGGACTCTACAATGAGCAGTTCTTC
TRBV9	-	-	TRBJ1-2	CASSSDTRYGYTF	TGTGCCAGCAGCTCCGACACACGGTATGGCTACACCTTC
TRBV6-6	-	-	TRBJ2-1	CASSYPDNEQFF	TGTGCCAGCAGTTACCCCGACAATGAGCAGTTCTTC
TRBV5-1	-	-	TRBJ2-3	CASSLSTDTQYF	TGCGCCAGCAGCTTAAGCACAGATACGCAGTATTTT
TRBV28	-	-	TRBJ1-5	CASSLIFRYSNQPQHF	TGTGCCAGCAGTTTGATCTTCCGGTATAGCAATCAGCCCCAGCATTTT
TRBV19	-	-	TRBJ2-1	CASSIGVSYNEQFF	TGTGCCAGTAGTATTGGCGTCTCCTACAATGAGCAGTTCTTC
TRBV5-6	-	-	TRBJ1-4	CASSLDGTRRTEKLFF	TGTGCCAGCAGCTTGGACGGGACCCGGCGTACTGAAAAACTGTTTTTT
TRBV7-9	-	few	TRBJ1-6	CASSLPSDNSPLHF	TGTGCCAGCAGCTTACCGTCAGACAATTCACCCCTCCACTTT
TRBV5-1	-	-	TRBJ2-7	CASRKTATYEQYF	TGCGCCAGTAGAAAGACAGCTACCTACGAGCAGTACTTC
TRBV15	-	-	TRBJ2-2	CATTRRAASTGELFF	TGTGCCACCACCAGAAGGGCTGCCTCGACCGGGGAGCTGTTTTTT
TRBV25-1	TRBD2	-	TRBJ2-7	CASSAAAIAGGPYEQYF	TGTGCCAGCAGTGCCGCGGCGATAGCGGGAGGCCCCTACGAGCAGTACTTC
TRBV5-1	TRBD2	-	TRBJ2-7	CASSPGLAAAYEQYF	TGCGCCAGCAGCCCGGGACTAGCGGCAGCCTACGAGCAGTACTTC
TRBV15	-	-	TRBJ1-2	CATSRGDGNYGYTF	TGTGCCACCAGCAGGGGGGACGGTAACTATGGCTACACCTTC
TRBV6-1	TRBD2	-	TRBJ2-7	CASSTGTSGAYEQYF	TGTGCCAGCAGCACCGGGACTAGCGGCGCCTACGAGCAGTACTTC
TRBV18	-	-	TRBJ1-5	CASSPGGEGGQPQHF	TGTGCCAGCTCACCAGGGGGTGAGGGAGGTCAGCCCCAGCATTTT
TRBV6-5	-	-	TRBJ1-3	CASSAGQHSGNTIYF	TGCGCCAGCAGTGCCGGACAGCACTCTGGAAACACCATATATTTT
TRBV29-1	-	-	TRBJ2-3	CSASDRTADTQYF	TGCAGCGCATCGGACAGAACCGCAGATACGCAGTATTTT
TRBV5-1	TRBD2	-	TRBJ2-2	CASSLLAGDIGELFF	TGCGCCAGCAGCTTGCTAGCGGGAGATATCGGGGAGCTGTTTTTT
TRBV9	TRBD1	-	TRBJ1-5	CASSVGTGHQPQHF	TGTGCCAGCAGCGTAGGGACAGGGCATCAGCCCCAGCATTTT
TRBV19	-	-	TRBJ2-7	CASSIPGDSYEQYF	TGTGCCAGTAGTATCCCGGGAGATTCCTACGAGCAGTACTTC
TRBV14	-	once	TRBJ1-5	CASSQDSKRDEGFLCNQPQHF	TGTGCCAGCAGCCAAGATAGCAAGAGGGATGAGGGTTTTTTGTGCAATCAGCCCCAGCATTTT
TRBV15	TRBD2	once	TRBJ2-2	CATSRDFLAGGGGELFF	TGTGCCACCAGCAGAGATTTCCTAGCGGGTGGAGGCGGGGAGCTGTTTTTT
TRBV5-1	-	-	TRBJ2-7	CASAYATGSDEQYF	TGCGCCAGCGCCTACGCCACAGGGTCGGACGAGCAGTACTTC
TRBV14	-	-	TRBJ1-1	CASSLRPKNTEAFF	TGTGCCAGCAGCCTTAGGCCCAAGAACACTGAAGCTTTCTTT
TRBV6-6	-	few	TRBJ1-3	CATTVGPGNTIYF	TGTGCCACCACAGTTGGTCCTGGAAACACCATATATTTT
TRBV16	-	-	TRBJ2-3	CASSHRRDGPRF	TGTGCCAGCAGCCATCGCCGGGACGGACCAAGATTT
TRBV6-5	-	-	TRBJ2-1	CASKPDPRGEQFF	TGTGCCAGCAAACCGGACCCACGGGGTGAGCAGTTCTTC
TRBV2	-	once	TRBJ2-5	CASRKSATEETQYF	TGTGCCAGCAGAAAGTCCGCCACGGAGGAGACCCAGTACTTC